These T cell receptor beta chains were read from a single sample in a study of blood T cell repertoires in COVID-19. Measured with immunoSEQ multiplex PCR; TCRdb has only the in-frame clones, and not every one. The data contain under 100,000 clones, 92% of them singletons. The sample consisted of peripheral blood. Every receptor here comes from a woman aged 60 to 75 with active COVID-19. The CDR3 runs from the conserved cysteine through the conserved F or W. Each record gives: V gene, CDR3 protein.

TRBV29-1,CSVHRLAGYNEQFF
TRBV5-6,CASSLGGGGDSPLHF
TRBV4-2,CASSLQAGGTYEQYF
TRBV10-3,CAISDRQGAGQPQHF
TRBV11-2,CASSPPVGGFHEQYF
TRBV6-5,CASSYRALPREEQYF
TRBV6-2/TRBV6-3,CASSSPLRGTEAFF
TRBV7-2,CASSPPFQYEQYF
TRBV19,CASSPGTEASGNTIYF
TRBV28,CASSSPGSTDTQYF
TRBV11-3,CASSLGYVGRDAGELFF
TRBV29-1,CSAGLAGGGEQFF
TRBV10-3,CAIRRTGDSTDTQYF
TRBV5-1,CASRSTSGRLYEQYF
TRBV2,CASSEGQGDLYTQYF
TRBV24-1,CATSADYSNQPQHF
TRBV5-1,CASSQGSNTEAFF
TRBV28,CASSTGLGHSNQPQHF
TRBV11-2,CASSFGRTDTQYF
TRBV7-8,CASSRDGGLEQYF
TRBV5-6,CASSLSGNYGYTF
TRBV28,CASSGTGRRTGNTIYF
TRBV3-1/TRBV3-2,CASRPGTSPGTGELFF
TRBV7-8,CASSLVWGDEQFF
TRBV5-1,CASSLASGSSGYEQYF
TRBV5-6,CASKPTGRSYEQYF
TRBV5-6,CASSSDTASEQYF
TRBV6-5,CASRGLAGAPEQYF
TRBV6-5,CASSLDRLTQYF